This T cell receptor (beta chain) was sequenced during a study of blood T cells in healthy people across ages. Germline CDR1 is MNHEY and CDR2 is SVGEGT. The CDR3 is 15 residues long. Trimming shortened V by 2 bases and J by 0 bases, and 11 bases separated the two germline ends. Study outcomes and limitations: Reliance upon unsorted PBMCs precluded definitive naive versus antigen-experienced comparison.

A second PCR of 7 to 11 cycles used a sample-barcoded 5' primer and a J-beta primer mix. TCRdb called the 5' RACE reads again in MiXCR, with one record for every CDR3 protein. The data contain 1.5 million to 2 million distinct CDR3 sequences, 28% of them singletons. This clonotype was seen many times. What it binds is unknown. Each of the donors had approximately 10 milliliters of peripheral blood drawn into EDTA-treated Vacutainer tubes. V and J are TRBV6-2 or TRBV6-3 and TRBJ2-7, with D tentatively TRBD2 (6 bases). The clonotype comes from a woman aged 30 to 39 in good health. The sequenced sample consisted of blood. The CDR3 protein is CASSYGAGLSYEQYF. The CDR3 DNA reads TGTGCCAGCAGTTACGGAGCGGGTCTCTCCTACGAGCAGTACTTC.